This T cell receptor (beta chain) was obtained from a study of radiotherapy plus CTLA-4 blockade in lung cancer. Profiling relied on immunoSEQ multiplex PCR, and the TCRdb table lists in-frame clones only, not all of them. The data show approximately 49,000 clones, with 70% to 90% seen just once and approximately 30% held by the top ten. As to this clone: Its cognate antigen is unknown.

The ends lost 4 bases at V and 3 bases at J; junction bases unmatched: 5. CDR3 length: 14 residues. Germline V gives CDR1 SGDLS, CDR2 YYNGEE. Study-wide points: After radiotherapy and ipilimumab, tumor-derived clones expanded in peripheral blood. Increased serum interferon-beta after radiation also reportedly predicted response strongly.

The V gene is TRBV9, the J gene TRBJ2-5; 8 nucleotides align to TRBD2. This sequence was found in a human donor with non-small cell lung cancer whose response to radiotherapy plus ipilimumab could not be evaluated. The sample here was peripheral blood, taken from a patient treated with radiotherapy plus ipilimumab. The CDR3 protein is CASSLDSGKETQYF. DNA for the CDR3: TGTGCCAGCAGCCTAGATAGCGGGAAAGAGACCCAGTACTTC.